This TCR beta chain was sequenced in a study of vaccination effects on CD4 cells after COVID-19. This CDR3 comprises 14 residues. V was clipped by 4 bases and J by 11 bases; unmatched bases: 9. Germline V CDR1 and CDR2: SGHNT, YYREEE (reference sequence). Clones were read by immunoSEQ multiplex PCR, and TCRdb kept only the in-frame ones, dropping some. Of 67,000 or so clones listed, approximately 80% are singletons. This clone turned up a few times. Its antigen is undetermined. With the ViraFEST assay, the study expanded antigen-specific CD4+ T cells using viral peptide pools, then sequenced them. Culture proceeded for 10 days, and CD4+ T cells were then isolated. Two doses of BNT162b2 or mRNA-1273 vaccine were administered to participants.

The chain has TRBV5-4 and TRBJ1-6; the match to TRBD1 covers 7 bases. The starting material was CD4+ T cells from PBMCs cultured with HCoV-229E spike peptides, obtained after COVID-19 vaccination. The clonotype originates from a human donor who received a COVID-19 vaccine. The CDR3 nucleotides read TGTGCCAGCAGCGGAAGAGGGGGCCCGACACCCCTCCACTTT. This translates into CASSGRGGPTPLHF.